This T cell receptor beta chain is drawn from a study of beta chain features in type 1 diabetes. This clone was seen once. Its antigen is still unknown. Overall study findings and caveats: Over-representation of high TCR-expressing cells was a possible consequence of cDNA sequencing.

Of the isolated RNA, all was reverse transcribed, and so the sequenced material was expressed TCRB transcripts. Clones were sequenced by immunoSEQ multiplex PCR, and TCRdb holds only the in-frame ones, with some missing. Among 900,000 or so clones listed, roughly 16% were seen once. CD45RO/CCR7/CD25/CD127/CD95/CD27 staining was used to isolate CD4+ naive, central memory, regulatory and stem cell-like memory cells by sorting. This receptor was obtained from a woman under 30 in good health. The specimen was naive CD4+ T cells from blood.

This chain's CDR3 is CASSFLTSPLHF. The CDR3 bases are TGTGCCAGCAGCTTTTTAACATCACCCCTCCACTTT. The genes are TRBV7-9 and TRBJ1-6; D is unresolved. The CDR3 contains 12 residues. Germline V gene sequence: CDR1 SEHNR, CDR2 FQNEAQ (reference sequence). The ends were cut back, 3 bases at V and 10 bases at J, with 7 bases in the middle.